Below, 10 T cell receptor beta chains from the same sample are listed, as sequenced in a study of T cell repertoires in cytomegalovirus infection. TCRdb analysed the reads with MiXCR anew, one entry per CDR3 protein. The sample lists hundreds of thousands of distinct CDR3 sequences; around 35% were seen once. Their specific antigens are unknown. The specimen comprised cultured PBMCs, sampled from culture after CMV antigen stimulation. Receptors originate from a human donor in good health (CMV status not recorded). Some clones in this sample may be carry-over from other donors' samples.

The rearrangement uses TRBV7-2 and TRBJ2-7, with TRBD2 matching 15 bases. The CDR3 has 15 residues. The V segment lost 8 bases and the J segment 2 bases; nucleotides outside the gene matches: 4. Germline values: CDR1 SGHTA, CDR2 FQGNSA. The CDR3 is CASGWTSGGAYEQYF. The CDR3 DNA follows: TGTGCCAGCGGATGGACTAGCGGGGGGGCCTACGAGCAGTACTTC. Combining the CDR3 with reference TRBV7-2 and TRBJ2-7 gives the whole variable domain GAGVSQSPSNKVTEKGKDVELRCDPISGHTALYWYRQSLGQGLEFLIYFQGNSAPDKSGLPSDRFSAERTGGSVSTLTIQRTQQEDSAVYLCASGWTSGGAYEQYFGPGTRLTVT.

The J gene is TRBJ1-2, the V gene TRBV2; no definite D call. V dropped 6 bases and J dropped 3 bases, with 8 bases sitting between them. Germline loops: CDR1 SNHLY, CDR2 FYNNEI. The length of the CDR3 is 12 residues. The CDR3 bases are TGTGCCAGCAGGCGGCAGGACTATGGCTACACCTTC. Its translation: CASRRQDYGYTF.

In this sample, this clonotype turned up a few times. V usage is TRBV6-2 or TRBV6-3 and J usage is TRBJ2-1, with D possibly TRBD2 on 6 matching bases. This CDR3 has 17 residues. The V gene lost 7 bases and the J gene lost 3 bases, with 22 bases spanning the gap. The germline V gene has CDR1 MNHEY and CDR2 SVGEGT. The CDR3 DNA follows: TGTGCCAGCACCCGAAGCGTTGGGCGGGGATACTACAATGAGCAGTTCTTC. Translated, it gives CASTRSVGRGYYNEQFF.

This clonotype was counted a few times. The CDR3 bases are TGTGCCAGCAGCTTTAGCAAACAGGGAGGCGAGCAGTTCTTC. Translation: CASSFSKQGGEQFF. The chain employs TRBV7-2 and TRBJ2-1; D may correspond to TRBD1 or TRBD2 (6 bases each). Trimming stripped 3 bases from V and 10 bases from J, with 16 bases between. Germline V lookup: CDR1 SGHTA, CDR2 FQGNSA. The length of the CDR3 is 14 residues.

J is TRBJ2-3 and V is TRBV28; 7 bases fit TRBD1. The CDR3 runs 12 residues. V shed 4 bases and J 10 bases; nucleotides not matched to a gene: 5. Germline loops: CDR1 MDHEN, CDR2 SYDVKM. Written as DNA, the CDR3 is TGTGCCAGCAGTTCCACAGGGGTGGCGCAGTATTTT. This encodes CASSSTGVAQYF.

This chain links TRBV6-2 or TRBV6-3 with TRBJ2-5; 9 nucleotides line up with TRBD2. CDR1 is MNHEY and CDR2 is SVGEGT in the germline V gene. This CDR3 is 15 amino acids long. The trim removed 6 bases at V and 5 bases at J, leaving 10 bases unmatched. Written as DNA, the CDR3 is TGTGCCAGCAGCGCGACTAGCGGTCGTAGGGAGACCCAGTACTTC. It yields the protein CASSATSGRRETQYF.

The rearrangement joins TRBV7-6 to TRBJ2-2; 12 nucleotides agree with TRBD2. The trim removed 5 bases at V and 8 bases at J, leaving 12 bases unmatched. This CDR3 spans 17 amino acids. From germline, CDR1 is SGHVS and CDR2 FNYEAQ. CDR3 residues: CASSQPSSGRATGELFF. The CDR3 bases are TGTGCCAGCAGCCAACCTTCTAGCGGGAGGGCAACTGGGGAGCTGTTTTTT.

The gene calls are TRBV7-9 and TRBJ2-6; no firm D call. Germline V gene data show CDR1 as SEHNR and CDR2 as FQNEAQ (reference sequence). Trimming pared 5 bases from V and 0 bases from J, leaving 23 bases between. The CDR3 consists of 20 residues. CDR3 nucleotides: TGTGCCAGCAGCCCCGGAGCTCGCGCCTCTCCTAGCTCTGGGGCCAACGTCCTGACTTTC. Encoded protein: CASSPGARASPSSGANVLTF.

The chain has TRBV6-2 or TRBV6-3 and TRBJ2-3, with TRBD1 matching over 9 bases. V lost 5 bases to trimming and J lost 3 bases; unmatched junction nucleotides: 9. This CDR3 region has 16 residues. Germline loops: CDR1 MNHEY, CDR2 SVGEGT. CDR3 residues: CASSPGTGLRTDTQYF. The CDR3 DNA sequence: TGTGCCAGCAGTCCCGGGACAGGGCTAAGAACAGATACGCAGTATTTT.

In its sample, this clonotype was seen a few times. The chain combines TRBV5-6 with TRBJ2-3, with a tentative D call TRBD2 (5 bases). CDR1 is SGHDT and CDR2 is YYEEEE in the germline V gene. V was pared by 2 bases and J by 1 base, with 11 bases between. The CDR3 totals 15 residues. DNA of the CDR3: TGTGCCAGCAGCTTTGACGGGGTTGGCACAGATACGCAGTATTTT. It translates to CASSFDGVGTDTQYF.